This T cell receptor beta chain is drawn from a study of cytomegalovirus exposure and HLA in healthy donors. The germline V gene encodes CDR1 MGHDK and CDR2 SYGVNS. The V and J ends lost 7 bases and 2 bases respectively, with 14 bases between them. This CDR3 comprises 14 residues. The PCR made use of 60 Vbeta and 13 Jbeta primers. Sequenced by immunoSEQ multiplex PCR; TCRdb stores in-frame clones only, minus some. Of roughly 180,000 clones in the sample, 76% were seen once. Of note for this clone: Its antigen is as yet unknown.

Study findings and constraints: Further analysis was carried out later, and it showed several of the most significant clusters appearing linked to common viral pathogens. Most CMV-associated TCR beta chains were later found to appear HLA-restricted. Sequencing probably produced one cluster of sequence variants that were highly shared.

Healthy bone marrow donors formed the donor group. The receptor comes from a female donor in good health and CMV-seronegative. Sequenced input: PBMCs. The chain joins TRBV25-1 to TRBJ1-1; maybe TRBD1 (5 bases). The CDR3 DNA follows: TGTGCCAGCAATCCTCGGGGGGGAAACACTGAAGCTTTCTTT. The encoded protein is CASNPRGGNTEAFF.